The clone carrying this T cell receptor (beta chain) was observed at least ten times. The entry originates in a study of T cells after yellow fever vaccination. From germline, CDR1 is SGHTA and CDR2 FQGNSA. This CDR3 region has 12 residues. V was cut by 2 bases and J by 0 bases, with 2 bases left in between. TCRdb redid the calling of the 5' RACE reads with MiXCR, one entry per CDR3 protein. The sample holds fewer than 400,000 distinct CDR3 sequences; 6.2% are singletons and the top ten take roughly 15%. The chain uses TRBV7-2 and TRBJ2-7; no clear D gene. The TCR originated in a man under 40 who received the YFV17D yellow fever vaccine. Source: PBMCs, taken 5 days after the yellow fever booster vaccination. CDR3 amino acids: CASSLPSYEQYF. As DNA, the CDR3 is TGTGCCAGCAGCTTACCCTCCTACGAGCAGTACTTC. Complete variable domain (other parts from reference TRBV7-2 and TRBJ2-7): GAGVSQSPSNKVTEKGKDVELRCDPISGHTALYWYRQSLGQGLEFLIYFQGNSAPDKSGLPSDRFSAERTGGSVSTLTIQRTQQEDSAVYLCASSLPSYEQYFGPGTRLTVT.